These T cell receptor beta chains were read from a single sample in a study of cytomegalovirus exposure and HLA in healthy donors. The repertoire was sequenced with immunoSEQ multiplex PCR; TCRdb's copy has only in-frame clones and lacks some. This sample yields 150,000 to 200,000 clones, of which roughly 91% are seen a single time; 2.5% to 3% belongs to the top ten. Specimen: PBMCs. All receptors come from a man between 18 and 29 years old in good health and CMV-seronegative. Each CDR3 is given with its conserved first and last residue. The D gene is left open where the match is weak. Part of the rows lack a size; the others show once, few, many or a class for expanded clones.

size	V	D	J	DNA	CDR3
-	TRBV19	TRBD1	TRBJ1-2	TGTGCCAGTTCCGGGCCGGACAGGGGTAACTATGGCTACACCTTC	CASSGPDRGNYGYTF
-	TRBV2	-	TRBJ2-3	TGTGCCAGCAGTGAGAAGGGGACGCAGTATTTT	CASSEKGTQYF
-	TRBV4-3	-	TRBJ1-3	TGCGCCAGCAGCCCGCTGGGGGCTTTCTCTGGAAACACCATATATTTT	CASSPLGAFSGNTIYF
-	TRBV2	-	TRBJ2-4	TGTGCCAGCACGCGGGGTACCAAAAACATTCAGTACTTC	CASTRGTKNIQYF
few	TRBV20-1	TRBD1	TRBJ2-7	TGCAGTGCTAGGGGACAGACAGACGGGTACTTC	CSARGQTDGYF
-	TRBV5-1	TRBD1	TRBJ2-1	TGCGCCAGCCTTAGGACAGGGGGCGGCCCCTACAATGAGCAGTTCTTC	CASLRTGGGPYNEQFF
once	TRBV28	TRBD2	TRBJ2-5	TGTGCCACCAGCGGCGAGGGACTAAGGACCCAGTACTTC	CATSGEGLRTQYF
-	TRBV19	TRBD1	TRBJ2-7	TGTGCCAGTAGTACAAGGACAGGGAAAGCCTACGAGCAGTACTTC	CASSTRTGKAYEQYF
-	TRBV6-5	TRBD1	TRBJ2-3	TGTGCCAGCAGTTACTCCGAGACAGGGATCACAGATACGCAGTATTTT	CASSYSETGITDTQYF
-	TRBV4-3	TRBD2	TRBJ2-2	TGCGCCAGCAGCTTAAGGAGCGGGAGGGCTGTCGGGGAGCTGTTTTTT	CASSLRSGRAVGELFF
-	TRBV27	-	TRBJ2-3	TGTGCCAGCAGTTTAACACAACCAGATACGCAGTATTTT	CASSLTQPDTQYF
-	TRBV7-6	-	TRBJ2-7	TGTGCCAGCAGCTTAGCCGGGGGTCCCAAAATCCCCTACGAGCAGTACTTC	CASSLAGGPKIPYEQYF
-	TRBV4-1	-	TRBJ1-5	TGCGCCAGCAGCCAAGAGGCAGGGCCCCAGCATTTT	CASSQEAGPQHF
-	TRBV28	-	TRBJ2-1	TGTGCCAGCAGTTTAAAACGGGCGGGGGCCTATTGGGAGCAGTTCTTC	CASSLKRAGAYWEQFF
-	TRBV4-1	TRBD2	TRBJ2-5	TGCGCCAGCAGCCAAGTTCCCACTAGCGGGGAGAGGGAGACCCAGTACTTC	CASSQVPTSGERETQYF
-	TRBV10-1	-	TRBJ1-1	TGCGCCAGCAGTGAGTCGGCGAAGGGGACTGAAGCTTTCTTT	CASSESAKGTEAFF
once	TRBV29-1	TRBD1	TRBJ1-2	TGCAGCGTTCGCAAAAAGGAGGGGGCTCAATACTATGGCTACACCTTC	CSVRKKEGAQYYGYTF
-	TRBV6-6	-	TRBJ1-2	TGTGCCAGCAGCAGGGAGACAGGCCTTAACTATGGCTACACCTTC	CASSRETGLNYGYTF
-	TRBV7-2	-	TRBJ2-3	TGTGCCAGCAGCTTGGGGCGGGGACGGACAGATACGCAGTATTTT	CASSLGRGRTDTQYF
-	TRBV6-5	-	TRBJ2-7	TGTGCCAGCAGTTCGAGGGTAGACTACGAGCAGTACTTC	CASSSRVDYEQYF
-	TRBV7-8	TRBD1	TRBJ1-1	TGTGCCAGCAGCGTCGATTCCGGGACAGTGAACACTGAAGCTTTCTTT	CASSVDSGTVNTEAFF
-	TRBV5-6	-	TRBJ2-3	TGTGCCAGCAGCTTGTCGGGCACAGATACGCAGTATTTT	CASSLSGTDTQYF